This T cell receptor beta chain was identified during a study of blood T cell repertoires in COVID-19 (dated by TCRdb to about 2020). Concerning the study at large: The collaborator samples originated in the United States, Italy and Spain and spanned the acute and convalescent phases of COVID-19. The dataset comprised deeply sampled blood TCRbeta repertoires from subjects exposed to, actively infected with, or recovered from COVID-19. Sample metadata almost always included a de-identified subject ID, COVID-19 status, age in years and sex. The material from the prospective study consisted of cDNA or gDNA derived from T cells, B-cell-depleted T cells, or PBMCs. Where HLA class I and class II types were available, the types were taken from metadata supplied by the sample provider, not from assay-based typing. The repertoires were released in a freely available public database meant as a resource for research on the immune response to SARS-CoV-2. Samples were obtained from the ongoing ImmuneRACE study (first 160 participants) and from some 1,200 subjects provided by 6 global collaborators.

Findings and caveats that apply to the study as a whole: The quantity of clinical and demographic metadata differed by source and by participant and was supplied without curation.

This clone showed up just a few times. Its antigen has not been determined. No per-base quality is available; no much larger clone lies one base away. The CDR3 has 13 amino acids, counting the end cysteine and phenylalanine. Left in the record is the CDR3 DNA by itself, 39 bases read in frame from the first base. CDR1 and CDR2 (MNHEY, SVGAGI) derive from the germline V gene. V was cut back by 7 bases and J by 7 bases, leaving a gap of 14 bases between them. TCRbeta CDR3 regions were amplified from genomic DNA by means of the immunoSEQ Assay, a bias-controlled multiplex PCR. Concerning the study's data processing: Nucleated cell counts per sample were estimated from amplification of reference gene primers within the assay. To quantify the absolute abundance of each unique TCRbeta CDR3 rearrangement, sequence reads were collapsed and filtered. For each sample, productive Simpson clonality was calculated as the square root of Simpson's diversity index across productive rearrangements. TCRdb provides this immuneACCESS table in a form limited to in-frame rearrangements. Some clones are lacking; in checked studies, under half of them reflect an unresolved V gene, and why the rest are absent is not known. The DNA was the basis for D and trimming; V, J and clone size are from that table. This sample lists about 310,000 clones; around 90% were detected once. The top ten hold more than 8.5% of the sample.

Enrolling through a virtual design, the prospective study's participants ranged in age from roughly 18 to 95 years and lived across 24 United States geographic areas. To assign participants to cohorts, the prospective study relied on clinical history that participants themselves reported in a screening survey and a study questionnaire. ImmuneRACE Cohort 3 recovered participants were defined by two consecutive negative NP/OP PCR tests, healthcare professional clearance, or symptom resolution. Each participant in the prospective study had whole blood, serum and a nasopharyngeal or oropharyngeal swab collected by mobile phlebotomists. Over an approximately 2-month period, participants in the prospective study had the option of providing additional blood draws and questionnaires. Prospective study blood samples were shipped either frozen or at room temperature before DNA extraction.

The sequence links TRBV6-5 to TRBJ2-1, and perhaps TRBD1 as D gene, on 6 matching bases. Sequencing input: PBMCs or T cells enriched from blood (not recorded which). The origin of this receptor is a woman under 30 who had recovered from COVID-19. The DNA sequence is given as TGTGCCAGCAAAGGGGGACCGTTGAATGAGCAGTTCTTC. It specifies CASKGGPLNEQFF.